A selection of T cell receptor beta chains follows, all from one sample in a study of T cells in Graves' hyperthyroidism and ophthalmopathy. TCRdb redid the calling of the multiplex PCR reads with MiXCR, one entry per CDR3 protein. In the table there are hundreds of thousands of distinct CDR3 sequences, around 15% of which are singletons. What was sequenced was blood. Source of these receptors: a woman under 30 with Graves' hyperthyroidism. The CDR3 runs from the conserved cysteine through the conserved F or W. D genes are given only for firm matches. Size values are once, few and many counts, or a class for expanded clones, and some rows have none.

>TRBJ2-7|TRBV2|-|-
CDSSEVGYPTTYEQYF
TGTGACAGCAGTGAAGTCGGCTACCCGACGACCTACGAGCAGTACTTC
>TRBJ1-2|TRBV20-1|-|many
CSATPATNYGYTF
TGCAGTGCGACTCCGGCTACCAACTATGGCTACACCTTC
>TRBJ1-2|TRBV2|-|-
CASSEAGGPSWGYTF
TGTGCCAGCAGTGAAGCGGGGGGACCTTCCTGGGGCTACACCTTC
>TRBJ2-1|TRBV27|-|few
CASSPLGLANNEQFF
TGTGCCAGCAGCCCCTTGGGCCTAGCGAACAATGAGCAGTTCTTC
>TRBJ2-2|TRBV3-1|-|-
CASSLASELFF
TGTGCCAGCAGTTTAGCTAGCGAGCTGTTTTTT
>TRBJ2-1|TRBV4-1|-|-
CASSPLGGANEQFF
TGCGCCAGCAGCCCACTAGGCGGGGCGAATGAGCAGTTCTTC
>TRBJ2-1|TRBV13|-|few
CASSPFGTSHNEQFF
TGTGCCAGCAGCCCCTTTGGGACCAGTCACAATGAGCAGTTCTTC
>TRBJ2-1|TRBV29-1|TRBD2|-
CSVIWDYVGNEQFF
TGCAGCGTCATTTGGGACTACGTTGGCAATGAGCAGTTCTTC
>TRBJ2-1|TRBV10-1|TRBD2|many
CASSDPAGGENEQFF
TGCGCCAGCAGTGACCCTGCGGGAGGTGAGAATGAGCAGTTCTTC
>TRBJ2-3|TRBV29-1|-|-
CSVDRGGTDTQYF
TGCAGCGTTGACAGGGGCGGCACAGATACGCAGTATTTT
>TRBJ2-7|TRBV12-3/TRBV12-4|TRBD1|many
CASSEGQGVSYEQYF
TGTGCCAGCAGTGAGGGACAGGGGGTCTCCTACGAGCAGTACTTC
>TRBJ1-5|TRBV2|TRBD1|-
CASVSARGQRAQPQHF
TGTGCCAGCGTATCCGCAAGGGGGCAGCGGGCTCAGCCCCAGCATTTT
>TRBJ2-5|TRBV29-1|-|-
CSVGLSGSPQETQYF
TGCAGCGTTGGTCTCTCGGGGTCCCCCCAAGAGACCCAGTACTTC
>TRBJ2-3|TRBV14|-|many
CASSRVRGAADTQYF
TGTGCCAGCAGCCGCGTTCGGGGGGCCGCAGATACGCAGTATTTT
>TRBJ1-2|TRBV15|-|-
CATSSVSVGYGYTF
TGTGCCACCAGCAGCGTATCTGTTGGTTATGGCTACACCTTC
>TRBJ2-5|TRBV29-1|TRBD1|-
CSVLDRGRRGETQYF
TGCAGCGTACTGGACAGGGGGCGAAGGGGGGAGACCCAGTACTTC
>TRBJ2-1|TRBV12-3/TRBV12-4|TRBD2|few
CASSLARLAGPNNEQFF
TGTGCCAGCAGTTTAGCGCGTCTAGCGGGACCCAACAATGAGCAGTTCTTC
>TRBJ2-3|TRBV4-3|TRBD2|-
CASSPQGSGRGPQDTQYF
TGCGCCAGCAGCCCCCAAGGGAGCGGGAGGGGCCCGCAAGATACGCAGTATTTT
>TRBJ2-1|TRBV9|-|few
CASSVAGRTYNEQFF
TGTGCCAGCAGCGTAGCGGGTAGGACCTACAATGAGCAGTTCTTC
>TRBJ1-1|TRBV18|-|many
CASSPQSGMNTEAFF
TGTGCCAGCTCACCACAATCGGGCATGAACACTGAAGCTTTCTTT
>TRBJ2-7|TRBV12-3/TRBV12-4|TRBD2|-
CASRRGLAGYEQYF
TGTGCCAGCAGGCGTGGACTAGCGGGTTACGAGCAGTACTTC
>TRBJ2-3|TRBV9|TRBD1|few
CASSAGQTDTQYF
TGTGCCAGCAGCGCGGGACAGACAGATACGCAGTATTTT
>TRBJ2-7|TRBV3-1|TRBD2|many
CASSHLTSGISNEQYF
TGTGCCAGCAGCCACCTGACTAGCGGGATCTCCAACGAGCAGTACTTC
>TRBJ1-5|TRBV3-1|-|many
CASSQGYSNQPQHF
TGTGCCAGCAGCCAAGGTTATAGCAATCAGCCCCAGCATTTT
>TRBJ1-4|TRBV4-1|-|-
CASSQPRAQGFNEKLFF
TGCGCCAGCAGCCAACCTCGAGCACAGGGTTTCAATGAAAAACTGTTTTTT
>TRBJ2-3|TRBV7-2|TRBD1|few
CASSLATGGGIDTQYF
TGTGCCAGCAGCCTCGCTACAGGGGGCGGAATAGATACGCAGTATTTT
>TRBJ2-2|TRBV20-1|-|few
CSARISDSYTGELFF
TGCAGTGCTAGAATATCGGACTCCTACACCGGGGAGCTGTTTTTT
>TRBJ2-3|TRBV7-9|-|many
CAPTGGRGTDTQYF
TGTGCTCCGACAGGTGGACGCGGCACAGATACGCAGTATTTT
>TRBJ1-1|TRBV5-6|-|-
CASSLLGTNTEAFF
TGTGCCAGCAGCTTGTTGGGGACGAACACTGAAGCTTTCTTT
>TRBJ1-2|TRBV11-2|-|many
CASRAQLTPNYGYTF
TGTGCCAGCAGGGCACAGCTGACTCCTAACTATGGCTACACCTTC
>TRBJ2-2|TRBV7-7|TRBD1|-
CASSLEEGQGVTGELFF
TGTGCCAGCAGCTTGGAAGAGGGGCAGGGGGTAACCGGGGAGCTGTTTTTT
>TRBJ2-2|TRBV20-1|-|many
CSARPGRKNTGELFF
TGCAGTGCTAGACCGGGCAGGAAGAACACCGGGGAGCTGTTTTTT
>TRBJ2-2|TRBV7-2|-|-
CASSLRGAGSGELFF
TGTGCCAGCAGCTTAAGAGGGGCGGGTTCCGGGGAGCTGTTTTTT
>TRBJ1-5|TRBV30|-|many
CAWGGGGNQPQHF
TGTGCCTGGGGTGGTGGGGGCAATCAGCCCCAGCATTTT
>TRBJ1-5|TRBV6-5|-|few
CASSYGQATSSNQPQHF
TGTGCCAGCAGTTACGGGCAGGCTACGTCGAGCAATCAGCCCCAGCATTTT
>TRBJ1-5|TRBV6-1|TRBD1|few
CASRDRQGWVEPQHF
TGTGCCAGCAGAGACCGACAGGGTTGGGTTGAGCCCCAGCATTTT
>TRBJ2-3|TRBV7-3|-|few
CASSLNGDGTAQYF
TGTGCCAGCAGCTTGAACGGGGACGGGACGGCGCAGTATTTT
>TRBJ2-2|TRBV7-8|-|-
CASSFFHGGNTGELFF
TGTGCCAGCAGCTTTTTTCATGGGGGGAACACCGGGGAGCTGTTTTTT
>TRBJ1-2|TRBV2|-|few
CASSEEGYGYTF
TGTGCCAGCAGTGAAGAAGGGTATGGCTACACCTTC
>TRBJ2-7|TRBV6-4|TRBD2|-
CASSEAAGTYEQYF
TGTGCCAGCAGTGAGGCAGCGGGGACCTACGAGCAGTACTTC
>TRBJ2-7|TRBV3-1|TRBD1|-
CASSPWTGIYEQYF
TGTGCCAGCAGCCCCTGGACAGGGATTTACGAGCAGTACTTC
>TRBJ2-1|TRBV7-2|TRBD2|many
CASSLRAGDNEQFF
TGTGCCAGCAGCTTGAGGGCGGGAGACAATGAGCAGTTCTTC
>TRBJ2-7|TRBV28|-|many
CASSLGGSSNEQYF
TGTGCCAGCAGTTTAGGTGGGAGTTCCAACGAGCAGTACTTC
>TRBJ2-7|TRBV4-2|TRBD2|-
CASSPGTSGINEQYF
TGTGCCAGCAGCCCCGGGACTAGCGGGATCAACGAGCAGTACTTC
>TRBJ2-7|TRBV27|TRBD2|-
CASSFLVSGSSSEQYF
TGTGCCAGCAGTTTCCTAGTTAGCGGGAGTTCGTCCGAGCAGTACTTC
>TRBJ1-5|TRBV6-9|-|-
CASSYNVYQPQHF
TGTGCCAGCAGTTACAACGTATATCAGCCCCAGCATTTT
>TRBJ2-2|TRBV6-5|-|few
CASSYRPFTGELFF
TGTGCCAGCAGTTACCGTCCTTTCACCGGGGAGCTGTTTTTT
>TRBJ1-5|TRBV6-2/TRBV6-3|-|many
CASSPDFRQHQPQHF
TGTGCCAGCAGCCCAGACTTTAGACAACATCAGCCCCAGCATTTT
>TRBJ2-6|TRBV12-3/TRBV12-4|-|few
CASSRGKVSGANVLTF
TGTGCCAGCTCGAGAGGGAAGGTTTCTGGGGCCAACGTCCTGACTTTC
>TRBJ2-7|TRBV7-9|-|few
CIGSPYEQYF
TGTATTGGGAGTCCCTACGAGCAGTACTTC
>TRBJ2-1|TRBV19|TRBD2|-
CASRRTSGSKNEQFF
TGTGCCAGTAGACGGACTAGCGGGAGTAAAAATGAGCAGTTCTTC
>TRBJ2-7|TRBV27|-|many
CASSTTGGGEQYF
TGTGCCAGCAGTACTACCGGCGGTGGCGAGCAGTACTTC
>TRBJ2-1|TRBV28|TRBD1|few
CASTLGDRGQDNEQFF
TGTGCCAGCACTTTAGGGGACAGGGGGCAAGACAATGAGCAGTTCTTC
>TRBJ2-7|TRBV28|-|few
CASSLIRFSGVEEQYF
TGTGCCAGCAGTTTAATACGGTTCTCAGGTGTCGAGGAGCAGTACTTC
>TRBJ1-1|TRBV6-5|TRBD1|many
CASSYPLRTGPMNTEAFF
TGTGCCAGCAGTTACCCGCTGCGGACAGGTCCTATGAACACTGAAGCTTTCTTT
>TRBJ2-2|TRBV7-2|-|few
CASSTPKDYRTGELFF
TGTGCCAGCAGCACCCCCAAGGACTACAGGACCGGGGAGCTGTTTTTT
>TRBJ1-3|TRBV9|-|-
CASSPGLGGNTIYF
TGTGCCAGCAGCCCCGGGTTGGGGGGAAACACCATATATTTT
>TRBJ2-3|TRBV7-8|TRBD1|-
CASRNRGSTDTQYF
TGTGCCAGCAGGAACAGGGGTAGCACAGATACGCAGTATTTT
>TRBJ2-1|TRBV13|-|many
CASSLEWVAYNEQFF
TGTGCCAGCAGCTTGGAGTGGGTCGCCTACAATGAGCAGTTCTTC
>TRBJ1-1|TRBV9|-|-
CASSAGVGTEAFF
TGTGCCAGCAGCGCAGGGGTAGGGACTGAAGCTTTCTTT